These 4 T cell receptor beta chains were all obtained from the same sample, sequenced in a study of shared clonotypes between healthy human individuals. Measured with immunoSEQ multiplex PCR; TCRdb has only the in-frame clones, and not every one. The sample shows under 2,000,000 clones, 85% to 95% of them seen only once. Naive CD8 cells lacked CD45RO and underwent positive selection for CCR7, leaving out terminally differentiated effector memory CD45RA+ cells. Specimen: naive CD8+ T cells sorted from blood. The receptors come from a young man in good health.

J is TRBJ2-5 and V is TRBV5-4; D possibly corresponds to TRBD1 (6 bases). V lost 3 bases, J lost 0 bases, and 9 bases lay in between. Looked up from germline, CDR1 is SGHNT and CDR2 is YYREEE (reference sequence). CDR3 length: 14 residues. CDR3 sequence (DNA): TGTGCCAGCAGCTCCCGACAGGACCAAGAGACCCAGTACTTC. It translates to CASSSRQDQETQYF.

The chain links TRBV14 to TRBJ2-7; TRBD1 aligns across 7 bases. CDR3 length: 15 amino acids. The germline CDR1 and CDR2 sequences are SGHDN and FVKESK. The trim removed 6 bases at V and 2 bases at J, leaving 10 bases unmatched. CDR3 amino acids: CASRDRDSPPYEQYF. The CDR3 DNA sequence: TGTGCCAGCAGAGACCGGGACAGCCCTCCCTACGAGCAGTACTTC. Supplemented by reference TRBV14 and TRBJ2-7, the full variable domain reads EAGVTQFPSHSVIEKGQTVTLRCDPISGHDNLYWYRRVMGKEIKFLLHFVKESKQDESGMPNNRFLAERTGGTYSTLKVQPAELEDSGVYFCASRDRDSPPYEQYFGPGTRLTVT.

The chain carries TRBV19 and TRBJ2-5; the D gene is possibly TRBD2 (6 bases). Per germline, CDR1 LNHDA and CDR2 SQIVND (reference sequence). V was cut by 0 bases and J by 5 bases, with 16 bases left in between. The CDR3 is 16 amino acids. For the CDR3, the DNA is TGTGCCAGTAGTATAGATCTCGAGGCGGGAACTGAGACCCAGTACTTC. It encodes CASSIDLEAGTETQYF.

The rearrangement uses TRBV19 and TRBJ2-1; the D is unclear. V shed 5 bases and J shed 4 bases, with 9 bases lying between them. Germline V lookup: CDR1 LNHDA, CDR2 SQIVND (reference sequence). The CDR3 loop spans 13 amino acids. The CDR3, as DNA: TGTGCCAGTAGTCGCGGACCTTACAATGAGCAGTTCTTC. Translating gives CASSRGPYNEQFF.